The rows below give T cell receptor beta chains drawn from one sample of a study of beta chain features in type 1 diabetes. The table came from immunoSEQ multiplex PCR; TCRdb's copy has only in-frame clones and leaves some out. This table has 900,000 or so clones, roughly 15% appearing once. The sequenced material came from naive CD4+ T cells from blood. Receptor source: a young woman in good health. Each CDR3 is given with its conserved first and last residue. The D gene is left open where the match is weak. Rows may omit the clone size; those that give it use once, few, many or a size class.

TRBV4-2	13	few	TRBD1	TRBJ1-5	TGTGCCAGCAGCCAGACAGGGGATCAGCCCCAGCATTTT	CASSQTGDQPQHF
TRBV5-1	14	-	-	TRBJ2-1	TGCGCCAGCAGCTTAGCGAGCTCCTACAATGAGCAGTTCTTC	CASSLASSYNEQFF
TRBV28	15	-	TRBD2	TRBJ2-7	TGTGCCAGCGGGGTAGCGGGAGGGCCCTTCCGCGAGCAGTACTTC	CASGVAGGPFREQYF
TRBV6-5	14	-	-	TRBJ2-7	TGTGCCAGCAGTACATATCCAGGTTCCTACGAGCAGTACTTC	CASSTYPGSYEQYF
TRBV5-1	12	once	-	TRBJ2-5	TGCGCCAGCAGCCCGGGACGATCGACCCAGTACTTC	CASSPGRSTQYF
TRBV18	14	once	TRBD1	TRBJ2-7	TGTGCCAGCTCCCTCAACAGGGGCGGAGACGAGCAGTACTTC	CASSLNRGGDEQYF
TRBV15	18	few	-	TRBJ2-1	TGTGCCACCAGCAGAGATCGGCCAGCGGTGGATGTCGTCAATGAGCAGTTCTTC	CATSRDRPAVDVVNEQFF
TRBV9	17	-	TRBD1	TRBJ1-1	TGTGCCAGCAGCGTAGGAGTAGGGGGCGGGATGAACACTGAAGCTTTCTTT	CASSVGVGGGMNTEAFF
TRBV6-5	13	few	-	TRBJ1-2	TGTGCCAGCAGTACCTCACGCATCTATGGCTACACCTTC	CASSTSRIYGYTF
TRBV4-2	15	few	TRBD2	TRBJ2-4	TGTGCCAGCAGCCAAGACCTAGCGGGACAAAACATTCAGTACTTC	CASSQDLAGQNIQYF
TRBV11-2	14	few	TRBD2	TRBJ2-1	TGTGCCAGCAGCTCCTCCGGGACTAGCAATGAGCAGTTCTTC	CASSSSGTSNEQFF
TRBV13	15	-	-	TRBJ1-4	TGTGCCAGCAGCTTTTCCCTGGGTGCTAATGAAAAACTGTTTTTT	CASSFSLGANEKLFF
TRBV5-6	15	-	TRBD1	TRBJ2-7	TGTGCCAGCAGCTTGGCCAGACAGGGACACTACGAGCAGTACTTC	CASSLARQGHYEQYF
TRBV27	14	few	-	TRBJ2-7	TGTGCCAGCAGTTTAAGACAAAGCAACTACGAGCAGTACTTC	CASSLRQSNYEQYF
TRBV7-2	14	few	TRBD1	TRBJ1-5	TGTGCCAGCAGCTTAAGACAGGGCGATCAGCCCCAGCATTTT	CASSLRQGDQPQHF
TRBV7-2	18	few	TRBD2	TRBJ2-7	TGTGCCAGCAGCCTCAGACCCCCAGGACTAGCGGGGGCACAGGAGCAGTACTTC	CASSLRPPGLAGAQEQYF
TRBV10-3	13	-	TRBD2	TRBJ2-5	TGTGCCATCAATATGCGGGAGGGTGGTGAGCAGTACTTC	CAINMREGGEQYF
TRBV10-3	14	few	-	TRBJ1-5	TGTGCCATCAGTGAGCTCGAGAGCAATCAGCCCCAGCATTTT	CAISELESNQPQHF
TRBV7-9	15	few	TRBD2	TRBJ2-1	TGTGCCAGCAGCTTAGGCCTAGCGGCAATCAATGAGCAGTTCTTC	CASSLGLAAINEQFF
TRBV6-6	15	few	-	TRBJ2-5	TGTGCCAGCAGCCGCCCGACCGGGACCGAAGAGACCCAGTACTTC	CASSRPTGTEETQYF
TRBV14	13	few	-	TRBJ1-2	TGTGCCAGCAGCCGCACCGGGGGCTATGGCTACACCTTC	CASSRTGGYGYTF
TRBV28	12	few	-	TRBJ2-4	TGTGCCAGCGGGACCGCGCCCAACATTCAGTACTTC	CASGTAPNIQYF
TRBV25-1	15	-	TRBD1	TRBJ2-1	TGTGCCAGCAGTGTTCTTCGAACAGGGGTAGGTGAGCAGTTCTTC	CASSVLRTGVGEQFF
TRBV14	15	-	-	TRBJ2-2	TGTGCCAGCAGCCAAGCCCAGGGTTTCACCGGGGAGCTGTTTTTT	CASSQAQGFTGELFF
TRBV7-9	14	few	TRBD2	TRBJ2-7	TGTGCCAGCAGTAAACTAGCGGGAGAGTACGAGCAGTACTTC	CASSKLAGEYEQYF
TRBV5-1	15	-	-	TRBJ2-1	TGCGCCAGCAAAGGGGAGACACCCCTCTACAATGAGCAGTTCTTC	CASKGETPLYNEQFF
TRBV12-5	15	few	-	TRBJ2-2	TGTGCTAGTGGTTTGGTACTCGGGTCCACCGGGGAGCTGTTTTTT	CASGLVLGSTGELFF
TRBV6-6	14	-	-	TRBJ2-2	TGTGCCAGCCAGGCGCTGGAGAACACCGGGGAGCTGTTTTTT	CASQALENTGELFF
TRBV7-9	12	-	TRBD2	TRBJ2-3	TGTGCCAGCAGCCGGGGGACTAGTACGCAGTATTTT	CASSRGTSTQYF
TRBV28	13	-	-	TRBJ2-6	TGTGCCAGCATATCCTCCGGGGCCAACGTCCTGACTTTC	CASISSGANVLTF
TRBV28	16	few	TRBD2	TRBJ2-2	TGTGCCAGCAGCGACCCCGGGACTAGGGCCACCGGGGAGCTGTTTTTT	CASSDPGTRATGELFF
TRBV19	14	few	-	TRBJ2-2	TGTGCCAGTAGTATTCGAGGGGTTGGCGGGGAGCTGTTTTTT	CASSIRGVGGELFF
TRBV7-9	17	-	TRBD2	TRBJ2-1	TGTGCCAGCAGCGGGACTAGCGGGAGGGGATCCTACAATGAGCAGTTCTTC	CASSGTSGRGSYNEQFF
TRBV27	16	few	TRBD2	TRBJ2-7	TGTGCCAGCAGTCCGGAAAGACTAGCCCTCCATTACGAGCAGTACTTC	CASSPERLALHYEQYF
TRBV2	14	few	-	TRBJ1-2	TGTGCCAGCAGTGAAAGGACAGCCCTCTCCGGCTACACCTTC	CASSERTALSGYTF
TRBV7-2	14	-	-	TRBJ2-7	TGTGCCAGCAGCTTAATGAAGTCAGCACCCGAGCAGTACTTC	CASSLMKSAPEQYF
TRBV7-2	15	-	-	TRBJ2-1	TGTGCCAGCAGCTTGGGGCTAGCCCCAAACAATGAGCAGTTCTTC	CASSLGLAPNNEQFF
TRBV19	14	-	-	TRBJ1-2	TGTGCCAGTACGGAAGGGAGCTTGAACTATGGCTACACCTTC	CASTEGSLNYGYTF
TRBV6-6	14	-	TRBD1	TRBJ1-2	TGTGCCACTCGGGACAGCGGATCTAACTATGGCTACACCTTC	CATRDSGSNYGYTF
TRBV11-2	16	-	TRBD2	TRBJ2-1	TGTGCCAGCAGCTTAGCTAGCGGGAGTTCCTACAATGAGCAGTTCTTC	CASSLASGSSYNEQFF
TRBV4-2	17	-	TRBD2	TRBJ2-2	TGTGCCAGCAGCCAAGATCTGTGGCTAGCGGGCACCGGGGAGCTGTTTTTT	CASSQDLWLAGTGELFF
TRBV5-4	14	few	TRBD1	TRBJ1-2	TGTGCCAGCAGCTCCCGGACAGGGGACTATGGCTACACCTTC	CASSSRTGDYGYTF
TRBV7-6	13	-	-	TRBJ1-6	TGTGCCAGCAGCTTGGGGGAGAGATCACCCCTCCACTTT	CASSLGERSPLHF
TRBV15	13	-	-	TRBJ1-4	TGTGCCACCAGCCCTCGGTTAAATGAAAAACTGTTTTTT	CATSPRLNEKLFF
TRBV28	15	few	-	TRBJ2-7	TGTGCCAGCCAGGCTGGTGGATCAATCCCCTACGAGCAGTACTTC	CASQAGGSIPYEQYF
TRBV14	16	few	-	TRBJ2-1	TGTGCCAGCAGCCAAGTTGTACAGACTACGTACAATGAGCAGTTCTTC	CASSQVVQTTYNEQFF
TRBV28	12	-	-	TRBJ2-1	TGTGCCAGCAGTTACAGTTACAATGAGCAGTTCTTC	CASSYSYNEQFF
TRBV2	11	-	-	TRBJ1-3	TGTGCCAGCAGTGGGGGAAACACCATATATTTT	CASSGGNTIYF
TRBV18	14	-	TRBD1	TRBJ2-5	TGTGCCAGCTCACCTATTGACAGGGAAGAGACCCAGTACTTC	CASSPIDREETQYF
TRBV2	13	-	-	TRBJ2-7	TGTGCCAGCAGCGAACAGGGTACCTACGAGCAGTACTTC	CASSEQGTYEQYF
TRBV25-1	16	few	-	TRBJ2-7	TGTGCCAGCAGGGCGGGTCAGGGTGCGACCATTTACGAGCAGTACTTC	CASRAGQGATIYEQYF
TRBV7-9	13	-	TRBD1	TRBJ2-1	TGTGCCAGCAGCTTCAGACAGGGCGATGAGCAGTTCTTC	CASSFRQGDEQFF
TRBV10-3	12	few	-	TRBJ2-1	TGTGCCATCAGTGAACTTTATAATGAGCAGTTCTTC	CAISELYNEQFF
TRBV28	14	-	-	TRBJ1-1	TGTGCCAGCAGTTTATCAACAGGCAACACTGAAGCTTTCTTT	CASSLSTGNTEAFF
TRBV6-5	15	-	-	TRBJ1-3	TGTGCCAGCAGACGCGACACCATCTCTGGAAACACCATATATTTT	CASRRDTISGNTIYF
TRBV28	12	few	-	TRBJ2-2	TGTGCCAGCATAGCAGATACCGGGGAGCTGTTTTTT	CASIADTGELFF
TRBV20-1	11	-	-	TRBJ1-2	TGCAGTGCCGCAACAAACTATGGCTACACCTTC	CSAATNYGYTF